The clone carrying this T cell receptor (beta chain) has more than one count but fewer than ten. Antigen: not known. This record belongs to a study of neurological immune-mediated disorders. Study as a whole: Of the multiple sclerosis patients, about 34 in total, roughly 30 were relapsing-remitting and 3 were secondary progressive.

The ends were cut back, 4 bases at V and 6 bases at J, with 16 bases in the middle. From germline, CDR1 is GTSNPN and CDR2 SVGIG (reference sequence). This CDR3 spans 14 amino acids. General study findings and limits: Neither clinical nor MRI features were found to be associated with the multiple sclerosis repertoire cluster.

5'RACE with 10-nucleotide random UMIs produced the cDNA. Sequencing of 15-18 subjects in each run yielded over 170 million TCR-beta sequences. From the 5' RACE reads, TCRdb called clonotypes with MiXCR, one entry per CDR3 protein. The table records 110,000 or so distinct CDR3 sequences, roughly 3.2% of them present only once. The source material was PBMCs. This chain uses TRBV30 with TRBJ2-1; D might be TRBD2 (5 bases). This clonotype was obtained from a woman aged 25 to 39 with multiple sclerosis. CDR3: CAWNRGNTPNEQFF. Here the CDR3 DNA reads TGTGCCTGGAACCGGGGAAATACACCCAATGAGCAGTTCTTC.